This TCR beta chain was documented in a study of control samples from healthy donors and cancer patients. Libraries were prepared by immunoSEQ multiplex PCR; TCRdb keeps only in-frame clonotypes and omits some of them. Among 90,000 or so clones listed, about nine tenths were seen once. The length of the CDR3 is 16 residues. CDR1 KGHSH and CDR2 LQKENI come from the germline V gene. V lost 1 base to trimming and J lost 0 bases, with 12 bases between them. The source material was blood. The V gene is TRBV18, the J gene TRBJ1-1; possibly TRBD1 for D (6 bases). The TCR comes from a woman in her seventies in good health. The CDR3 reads CASSPRGAMMNTEAFF. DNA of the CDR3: TGTGCCAGCTCACCACGGGGGGCTATGATGAACACTGAAGCTTTCTTT.